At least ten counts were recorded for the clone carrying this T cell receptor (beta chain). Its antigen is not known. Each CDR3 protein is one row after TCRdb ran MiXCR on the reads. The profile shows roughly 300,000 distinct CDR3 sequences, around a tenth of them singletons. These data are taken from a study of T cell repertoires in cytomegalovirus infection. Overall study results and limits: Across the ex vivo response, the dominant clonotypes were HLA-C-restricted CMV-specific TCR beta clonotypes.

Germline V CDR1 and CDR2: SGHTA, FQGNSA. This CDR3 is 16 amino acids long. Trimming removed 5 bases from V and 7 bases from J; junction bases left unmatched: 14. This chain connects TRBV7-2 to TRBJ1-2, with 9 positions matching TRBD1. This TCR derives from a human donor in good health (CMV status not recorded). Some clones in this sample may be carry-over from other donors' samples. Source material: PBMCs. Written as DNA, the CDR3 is TGTGCCAGCAGCAGAGAGGGGACAGGGAGTAGGGGTGGCTACACCTTC. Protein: CASSREGTGSRGGYTF.